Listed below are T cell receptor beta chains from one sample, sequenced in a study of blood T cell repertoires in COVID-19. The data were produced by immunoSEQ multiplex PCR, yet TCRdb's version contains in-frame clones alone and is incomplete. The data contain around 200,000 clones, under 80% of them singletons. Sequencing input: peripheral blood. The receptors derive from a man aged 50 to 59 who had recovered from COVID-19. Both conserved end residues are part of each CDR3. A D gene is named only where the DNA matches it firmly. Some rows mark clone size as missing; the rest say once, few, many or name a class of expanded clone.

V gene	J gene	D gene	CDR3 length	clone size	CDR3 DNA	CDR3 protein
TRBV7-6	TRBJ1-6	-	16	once	TGTGCCAGCAGCTTAGAAAGGGGCAAGTCGAATTCACCCCTCCACTTT	CASSLERGKSNSPLHF
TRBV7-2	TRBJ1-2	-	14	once	TGTGCCAGCAGCTCACGAAACGGCGGGTATGGCTACACCTTC	CASSSRNGGYGYTF
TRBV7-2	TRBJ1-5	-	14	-	TGTGCCAGCAGCTATATAACAGGGTTCGAGCCCCAGCATTTT	CASSYITGFEPQHF
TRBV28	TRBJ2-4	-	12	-	TGTGCCAGCAGCCCTCAGGGACTTCTACCTGACTTC	CASSPQGLLPDF
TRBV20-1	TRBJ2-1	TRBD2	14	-	TGCAGTGCTAGTCTGGCGGGAGGAGCCAATGAGCAGTTCTTC	CSASLAGGANEQFF
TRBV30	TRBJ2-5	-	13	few	TGTGCCATTTCTATCGGGGTCCAAGAGACCCAGTACTTC	CAISIGVQETQYF
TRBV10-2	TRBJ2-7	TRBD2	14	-	TGCGCCAGCAGGGGGACTAGGAGCTCCTACGAGCAGTACTTC	CASRGTRSSYEQYF
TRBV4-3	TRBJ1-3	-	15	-	TGCGCCAGCAGCCAAGTCGGGGGGGGTGTGTACACCATATATTTT	CASSQVGGGVYTIYF
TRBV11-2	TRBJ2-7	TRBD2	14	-	TGTGCCAGCAGAGGGCTAGCGGGATTCTACGAGCAGTACTTC	CASRGLAGFYEQYF
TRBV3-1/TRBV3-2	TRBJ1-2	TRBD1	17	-	TGTGCCAGCAGCCCGCTGGGGCACGGGACAGGGTTTGGAGGCTACACCTTC	CASSPLGHGTGFGGYTF
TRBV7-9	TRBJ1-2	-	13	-	TGTGCCAGCAGCGACGGGGAGGTATCCGGCTACACCTTC	CASSDGEVSGYTF
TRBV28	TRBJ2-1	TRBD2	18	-	TGTGCCAGCAGTCTACCTCCATGGGGGAGGGGCCCCTACAATGAGCAGTTCTTC	CASSLPPWGRGPYNEQFF
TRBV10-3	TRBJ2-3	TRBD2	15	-	TGTGCCATCCAGGACGTAGGGCGGGAGGCAGATACGCAGTATTTT	CAIQDVGREADTQYF
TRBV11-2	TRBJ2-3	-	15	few	TGTGCCAGCAGCCCCGGCCCGGGGTGGGAAGATACGCAGTATTTT	CASSPGPGWEDTQYF
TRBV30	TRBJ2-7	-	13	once	TGTGCCTGGAGCGTCCGGGGGAGGTACGAGCAGTACTTC	CAWSVRGRYEQYF
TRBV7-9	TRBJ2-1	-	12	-	TGTGCCAGCAGCGAGGTAATAATTGAGCAGTTCTTC	CASSEVIIEQFF
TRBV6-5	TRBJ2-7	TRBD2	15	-	TGTGCCAGCAGTTATTCGGTAGCGGGAGTGCACGAGCAGTACTTC	CASSYSVAGVHEQYF
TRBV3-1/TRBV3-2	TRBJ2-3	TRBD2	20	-	TGTGCCAGCAGCCACGAAACCCCGGGACTAGCGGGGGTGAGCACAGATACGCAGTATTTT	CASSHETPGLAGVSTDTQYF
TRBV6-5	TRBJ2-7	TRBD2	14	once	TGTGCCAGCAGCGGATTTAGCGGGAGGGGTGAGCAGTACTTC	CASSGFSGRGEQYF
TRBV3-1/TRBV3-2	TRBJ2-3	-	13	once	TGTGCCAGCAGCCAACTTAACACAGATACGCAGTATTTT	CASSQLNTDTQYF
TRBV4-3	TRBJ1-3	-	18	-	TGCGCCAGCAGCCAAGATTGGGCCACCGGATCCTCTGGAAACACCATATATTTT	CASSQDWATGSSGNTIYF
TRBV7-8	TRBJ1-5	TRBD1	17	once	TGTGCCAGCAGCTTCTCATACCGGGACAGGGGCAATCAGCCCCAGCATTTT	CASSFSYRDRGNQPQHF
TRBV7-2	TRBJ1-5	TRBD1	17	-	TGTGCCAGCAGCCCGTGGGACAGGGTCTATAGCAATCAGCCCCAGCATTTT	CASSPWDRVYSNQPQHF
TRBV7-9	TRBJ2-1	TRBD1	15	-	TGTGCCAGCAGCCCAACAGGGGGCGCGATGAATGAGCAGTTCTTC	CASSPTGGAMNEQFF
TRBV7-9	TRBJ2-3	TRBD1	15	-	TGTGCCAGCAGCTTCTGGACAGGAGGCACAGATACGCAGTATTTT	CASSFWTGGTDTQYF
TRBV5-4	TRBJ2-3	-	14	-	TGTGCCAGCAGCACCGACTTCGGTCCCTATCCGCAGTATTTT	CASSTDFGPYPQYF
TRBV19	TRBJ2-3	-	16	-	TGTGCCAGTAAAAAGCACCGGGATACCGGGGGAGATACGCAGTATTTT	CASKKHRDTGGDTQYF
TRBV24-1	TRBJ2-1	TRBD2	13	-	TGTGCCTCTGGACTAGCGGGTGTTAATGAGCAGTTCTTC	CASGLAGVNEQFF
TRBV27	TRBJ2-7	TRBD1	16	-	TGTGCCAGCAGCCGGGGGGGGACAGGGGGAACCTACGAGCAGTACTTC	CASSRGGTGGTYEQYF
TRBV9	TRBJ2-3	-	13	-	TGTGCCAGCAGCGAAGGGGTGGCAGATACGCAGTATTTT	CASSEGVADTQYF
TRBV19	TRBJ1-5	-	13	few	TGTGCCAGTAGTATCTCCCCCAATCAGCCCCAGCATTTT	CASSISPNQPQHF
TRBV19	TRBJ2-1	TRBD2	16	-	TGTGCCAGTAGTCCGGGACTAGCAGCTTACTACAATGAGCAGTTCTTC	CASSPGLAAYYNEQFF
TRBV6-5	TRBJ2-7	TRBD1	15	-	TGTGCCAGCAGTTACACGACAGGGTCACTCTACGAGCAGTACTTC	CASSYTTGSLYEQYF
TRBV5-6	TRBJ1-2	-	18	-	TGTGCCAGCAGCTTGTTGGGCTCGATTGGGCACACTAACTATGGCTACACCTTC	CASSLLGSIGHTNYGYTF
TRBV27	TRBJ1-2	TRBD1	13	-	TGTGCCAGCAGTTTGACAGGGCGAGAGGGCTACACCTTC	CASSLTGREGYTF
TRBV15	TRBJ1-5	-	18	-	TGTGCCACCAGCCCCAGGCTCGGGGTCCGGAAAAGCAATCAGCCCCAGCATTTT	CATSPRLGVRKSNQPQHF
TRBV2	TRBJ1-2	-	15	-	TGTGCCAGCAGGTCGAGGTTCGCTCTAGGGGATGGCTACACCTTC	CASRSRFALGDGYTF
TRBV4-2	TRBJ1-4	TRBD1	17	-	TGTGCCAGCAGCCGAGAGACGGGACAGTTAATGAATGAAAAACTGTTTTTT	CASSRETGQLMNEKLFF
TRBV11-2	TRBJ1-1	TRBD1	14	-	TGTGCCAGCAGCCAACAGGGGACGAACACTGAAGCTTTCTTT	CASSQQGTNTEAFF
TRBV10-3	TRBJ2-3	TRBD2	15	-	TGTGCCATCAGTGACGTGAGCGGGACCCTTAGTACGCAGTATTTT	CAISDVSGTLSTQYF
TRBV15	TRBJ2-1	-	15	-	TGTGCCACCAGCAGAGATCGGGTCCAGCACAATGAGCAGTTCTTC	CATSRDRVQHNEQFF
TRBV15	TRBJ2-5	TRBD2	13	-	TGTGCCACCAGCAGCGGGGGGGGAGAGACCCAGTACTTC	CATSSGGGETQYF
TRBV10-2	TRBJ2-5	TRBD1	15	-	TGCGCCAGCAGTGTAGGACAGGGGGCTAAAGAGACCCAGTACTTC	CASSVGQGAKETQYF
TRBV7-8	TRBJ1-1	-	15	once	TGTGCCAGCAGCTTAGTCGTTAATCGGGTAACTGAAGCTTTCTTT	CASSLVVNRVTEAFF
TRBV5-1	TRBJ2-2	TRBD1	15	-	TGCGCCAGCAGCTCTGACAGGGAAGGGACCGGGGAGCTGTTTTTT	CASSSDREGTGELFF
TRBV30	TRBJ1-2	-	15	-	TGTGCCTGGAGTAATACCGGGGTTCCTAACTATGGCTACACCTTC	CAWSNTGVPNYGYTF
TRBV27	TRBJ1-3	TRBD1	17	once	TGTGCCAGCAGTTTAACCGGGACAGGCGAAGAGGGAAACACCATATATTTT	CASSLTGTGEEGNTIYF
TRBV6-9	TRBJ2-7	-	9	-	TGTGCCAGCAGTTATCGTAGGTACTTC	CASSYRRYF
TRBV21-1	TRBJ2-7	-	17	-	TGTGCCAGCAGCAAGGGGACAGGGGGCCTAGGGACCTACGAGCAGTACTTC	CASSKGTGGLGTYEQYF
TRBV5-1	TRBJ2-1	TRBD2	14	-	TGCGCCAGCAGCCAGACTAGCGGGAGAGACTGGGAGTTCTTC	CASSQTSGRDWEFF
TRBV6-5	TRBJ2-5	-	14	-	TGTGCCAGCAGTTACTCGGCTAGCAGCGGGTCCCAGTACTTC	CASSYSASSGSQYF
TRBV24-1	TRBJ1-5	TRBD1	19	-	TGTGCCACCAGTGTTAAGGGACAGCCAAGCCCATATAGCAATCAGCCCCAGCATTTT	CATSVKGQPSPYSNQPQHF
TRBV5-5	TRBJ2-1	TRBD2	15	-	TGTGCCAGCAGCTTTGGCGGGAGCTCCTACAATGAGCAGTTCTTC	CASSFGGSSYNEQFF
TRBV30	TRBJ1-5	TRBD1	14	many	TGTGCCTGTTATACAGGGGACCCCAATCAGCCCCAGCATTTT	CACYTGDPNQPQHF
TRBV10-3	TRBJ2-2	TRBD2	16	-	TGTGCCACCGAGCCAACTAGCGGGAGAATCACCGGGGAGCTGTTTTTT	CATEPTSGRITGELFF
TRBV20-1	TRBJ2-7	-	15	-	TGCAGTGCTAGTCGCCCCTTTGGGCCGCGGGGCGAGCAGTACTTC	CSASRPFGPRGEQYF
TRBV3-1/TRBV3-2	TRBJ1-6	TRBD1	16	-	TGTGCCAGCAGCCAAGAGCCGGGACAGGGCCATTCACCCCTCCACTTT	CASSQEPGQGHSPLHF
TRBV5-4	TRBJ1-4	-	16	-	TGTGCCAGCAGCTTGGGAAACGGGGTCACTAATGAAAAACTGTTTTTT	CASSLGNGVTNEKLFF
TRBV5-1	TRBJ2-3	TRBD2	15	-	TGCGCCAGCAGCTTGTCTAGCGGGGACACAGATACGCAGTATTTT	CASSLSSGDTDTQYF